Listed here are 21 T cell receptor beta chains from one sample, sequenced in a study of blood T cell repertoires in COVID-19. TCRdb keeps only in-frame clones here, not all; method: immunoSEQ multiplex PCR. This sample has around 200,000 clones, with more than 75% found just once. The specimen sequenced was peripheral blood. The receptor source for this set is a man in his forties with active or convalescent COVID-19.

The rearrangement uses TRBV10-3 and TRBJ1-2; D is unresolved. Germline CDR1 reads ENHRY; CDR2 reads SYGVKD. The CDR3 covers 14 residues. V lost 0 bases and J 7 bases, leaving 12 bases between the germline ends. In DNA, the CDR3 is TGTGCCATCAGTGAGTCTCCGAGGGATGGTGGCTACACCTTC. This gives the protein CAISESPRDGGYTF.

This clone was counted only a few times. The chain's CDR3 is CASSVGQGMDQPQHF. Written as DNA, the CDR3 is TGTGCCAGCAGCGTCGGACAGGGGATGGATCAGCCCCAGCATTTT. The V and J genes are TRBV9 and TRBJ1-5, with 9 bases matching TRBD1. Germline values: CDR1 SGDLS, CDR2 YYNGEE. J was trimmed by 5 bases and V by 2 bases; bases with no gene match: 5. The CDR3 has 15 amino acids.

This chain joins TRBV4-1 and TRBJ1-2; D call uncertain. This CDR3 comprises 15 residues. Looked up from germline, CDR1 is MGHRA and CDR2 is YSYEKL. Trimming pared 5 bases from V and 0 bases from J, leaving 13 bases between. This chain's CDR3 is CASSSFVGANYGYTF. In DNA form, the CDR3 reads TGCGCCAGCAGCTCGTTTGTCGGGGCTAACTATGGCTACACCTTC.

The chain links TRBV28 to TRBJ1-1, with TRBD1 as a possible D gene (6 bases). Germline CDR1 and CDR2: MDHEN and SYDVKM. V was pared by 7 bases and J by 4 bases, with 13 bases between. The CDR3 length is 13 residues. In DNA, the CDR3 is TGTGCCAGCAACCAGGGGTTCGGCACTGAAGCTTTCTTT. Translating gives CASNQGFGTEAFF.

The J gene is TRBJ2-1, the V gene TRBV5-4; D might be TRBD2 (6 bases). V was cut by 0 bases and J by 4 bases, with 8 bases left in between. This CDR3 has 14 amino acids. The V gene's germline CDR1 is SGHNT and CDR2 YYREEE (reference sequence). The CDR3 bases are TGTGCCAGCAGCTTGGTGGAGGGTTACAATGAGCAGTTCTTC. As protein: CASSLVEGYNEQFF.

The rearrangement joins TRBV20-1 to TRBJ2-7; 8 nucleotides line up with TRBD2. The ends lost 5 bases at V and 5 bases at J; junction bases unmatched: 8. This CDR3 contains 13 residues. In germline, CDR1 is DFQATT, CDR2 SNEGSKA (reference sequence). CDR3 in amino acids: CSAGGLAINEQYF. CDR3 in DNA: TGCAGTGCTGGTGGACTAGCAATCAACGAGCAGTACTTC.

The chain recombines TRBV10-3 with TRBJ2-2, with TRBD2 matching 7 bases. V dropped 0 bases and J dropped 8; count of bases not matched to a gene: 12. The CDR3 runs to 17 residues. Germline V gene sequence: CDR1 ENHRY, CDR2 SYGVKD. CDR3 sequence reads: CAISESREGTIAGELFF. As DNA, the CDR3 is TGTGCCATCAGTGAGTCGAGGGAGGGGACCATAGCGGGGGAGCTGTTTTTT.

This clone has only one observation. This chain joins TRBV7-6 and TRBJ2-1, with TRBD2 matching 8 bases. CDR1 SGHVS and CDR2 FNYEAQ come from the germline V gene. The CDR3 length is 13 residues. The V segment lost 8 bases and the J segment 7 bases; nucleotides outside the gene matches: 7. As DNA, the CDR3 is TGTGCCAGCCGGGGGGGCTTAAGGAATGAGCAGTTCTTC. Translation: CASRGGLRNEQFF. The full variable domain, with the rest looked up from reference TRBV7-6 and TRBJ2-1, is GAGVSQSPRYKVTKRGQDVALRCDPISGHVSLYWYRQALGQGPEFLTYFNYEAQQDKSGLPNDRFSAERPEGSISTLTIQRTEQRDSAMYRCASRGGLRNEQFFGPGTRLTVL.

V and J are TRBV7-9 and TRBJ1-2, with unresolved D. Trimming stripped 7 bases from V and 7 bases from J, with 19 bases between. Germline assignment: CDR1 SEHNR and CDR2 FQNEAQ (reference sequence). The CDR3 is 14 residues long. The CDR3 loop reads CASTSGGLGSGYTF. The CDR3 DNA follows: TGTGCCAGCACCTCGGGCGGATTGGGGAGTGGCTACACCTTC.

The chain is built from TRBV28 and TRBJ1-6; no clear D. The CDR3 runs to 20 residues. Per the germline V gene, CDR1 is MDHEN and CDR2 is SYDVKM. With 4 bases removed from V and 5 bases from J, the gap between germline ends came to 27 bases. CDR3 protein: CASSSHPRTFSSSHNSPLHF. For the CDR3, the DNA is TGTGCCAGCAGTTCTCACCCTCGGACTTTCTCCAGCAGCCATAATTCACCCCTCCACTTT.

The chain links TRBV5-1 to TRBJ2-1; 9 bases are a match to TRBD2. In germline, CDR1 is SGHRS, CDR2 YFSETQ. J gave up 5 bases and V 0 bases, and 3 bases lay outside the gene matches. The length of the CDR3 is 15 residues. The CDR3 loop is CASSLGLAENNEQFF. CDR3 nucleotide sequence: TGCGCCAGCAGCTTGGGACTAGCGGAGAACAATGAGCAGTTCTTC.

This clone was seen a single time. The rearrangement uses TRBV2 and TRBJ1-2; maybe TRBD1 (5 bases). V was clipped by 6 bases and J by 4 bases, with 18 bases between them. The CDR3 is 15 residues long. Looked up from germline, CDR1 is SNHLY and CDR2 is FYNNEI. CDR3 in amino acids: CASSDRRTEGYGYTF. CDR3 coding DNA: TGTGCCAGCAGCGACAGACGGACCGAAGGCTATGGCTACACCTTC. The complete variable domain, with remaining parts taken from reference TRBV2 and TRBJ1-2, reads EPEVTQTPSHQVTQMGQEVILRCVPISNHLYFYWYRQILGQKVEFLVSFYNNEISEKSEIFDDQFSVERPDGSNFTLKIRSTKLEDSAMYFCASSDRRTEGYGYTFGSGTRLTVV.

The chain joins TRBV28 to TRBJ2-7; 11 bases are shared with TRBD1. Germline CDR1 is MDHEN and CDR2 is SYDVKM. V gave up 6 bases and J gave up 3 bases; unmatched junction bases: 7. This CDR3 region has 15 residues. CDR3 region: CASSSGTGGNYEQYF. CDR3 in DNA: TGTGCCAGCAGCTCCGGGACAGGGGGGAACTACGAGCAGTACTTC.

The rearrangement joins TRBV11-2 to TRBJ2-5; D perhaps matches TRBD1 (8 bases). The V gene lost 4 bases and the J gene lost 5 bases, with 20 bases spanning the gap. Germline-derived CDR1 and CDR2 are SGHAT and FQNNGV. CDR3 length: 16 amino acids. The CDR3: CASSSDRGGERETQYF. The CDR3 DNA reads TGTGCCAGCAGCTCCGACAGGGGAGGGGAAAGGGAGACCCAGTACTTC. The full variable domain, completed using reference TRBV11-2 and TRBJ2-5, is EAGVAQSPRYKIIEKRQSVAFWCNPISGHATLYWYQQILGQGPKLLIQFQNNGVVDDSQLPKDRFSAERLKGVDSTLKIQPAKLEDSAVYLCASSSDRGGERETQYFGPGTRLLVL.

This chain joins TRBV7-9 and TRBJ2-7; 10 bases line up with TRBD2. Per the germline V gene, CDR1 is SEHNR and CDR2 is FQNEAQ (reference sequence). With 6 bases clipped from V and 5 bases from J, the junction kept 10 bases outside the gene matches. CDR3 length: 15 amino acids. The CDR3 DNA reads TGTGCCAGCAGTCCCGCTAGCGGGGGTCGAAACGAGCAGTACTTC. Amino acid sequence: CASSPASGGRNEQYF.

V and J are TRBV10-3 and TRBJ2-7, with D unresolved. Germline V gene data show CDR1 as ENHRY and CDR2 as SYGVKD. The CDR3 contains 14 residues. The V end was cut by 6 bases, the J end by 0 bases, with 12 bases between. CDR3 sequence: CAIRDDKSSYEQYF. The CDR3, as DNA: TGTGCCATCAGAGACGACAAGAGCTCCTACGAGCAGTACTTC.

V usage is TRBV4-2 and J usage is TRBJ1-6, with D perhaps TRBD1 (6 bases). CDR3 length: 15 amino acids. V lost 2 bases, J lost 5 bases, and 10 bases lay in between. Looked up from germline, CDR1 is LGHNA and CDR2 is YNFKEQ. CDR3 protein: CASSQQGSDNSPLHF. In DNA, the CDR3 is TGTGCCAGCAGCCAACAGGGGTCGGATAATTCACCCCTCCACTTT.

The chain combines TRBV25-1 with TRBJ2-5, with a possible D match to TRBD1 (5 bases). This CDR3 has 16 residues. V was shortened by 4 bases and J by 2 bases, with 17 bases between the two germline ends. Germline V gene data show CDR1 as MGHDK and CDR2 as SYGVNS. CDR3 region: CASSGLQGRGQETQYF. DNA of the CDR3: TGTGCCAGCAGTGGATTGCAGGGAAGGGGACAAGAGACCCAGTACTTC.

This rearrangement joins TRBV11-2 to TRBJ2-7, with D uncertain. This CDR3 region has 12 residues. The germline V gene has CDR1 SGHAT and CDR2 FQNNGV. V was pared by 4 bases and J by 5 bases, with 9 bases between. This CDR3 reads CASSSLRDEQYF. The CDR3 coding sequence is TGTGCCAGCAGCTCCCTCCGGGACGAGCAGTACTTC. Variable domain in full (rest from reference TRBV11-2 and TRBJ2-7): EAGVAQSPRYKIIEKRQSVAFWCNPISGHATLYWYQQILGQGPKLLIQFQNNGVVDDSQLPKDRFSAERLKGVDSTLKIQPAKLEDSAVYLCASSSLRDEQYFGPGTRLTVT.

The rearrangement links TRBV11-2 to TRBJ1-2, with D uncertain. Germline V gene lookup returns CDR1 SGHAT and CDR2 FQNNGV. V lost 6 bases to trimming and J lost 7 bases, with 15 bases between them. CDR3 length equals 13 residues. Here the CDR3 DNA reads TGTGCCAGCAGTTCCGACAAAGCCCCTGGCTACACCTTC. Protein: CASSSDKAPGYTF.

This chain links TRBV2 with TRBJ2-3; tentatively, D is TRBD2 (6 bases). This CDR3 contains 16 residues. CDR1 and CDR2 (germline): SNHLY, FYNNEI. V was clipped by 4 bases and J by 5 bases, with 19 bases between them. Here the CDR3 DNA reads TGTGCCAGCAGTGCTCCCCTAGCGATCCTGGGAGATACGCAGTATTTT. It is translated as CASSAPLAILGDTQYF. The full variable domain, rest sourced from reference TRBV2 and TRBJ2-3, is EPEVTQTPSHQVTQMGQEVILRCVPISNHLYFYWYRQILGQKVEFLVSFYNNEISEKSEIFDDQFSVERPDGSNFTLKIRSTKLEDSAMYFCASSAPLAILGDTQYFGPGTRLTVL.